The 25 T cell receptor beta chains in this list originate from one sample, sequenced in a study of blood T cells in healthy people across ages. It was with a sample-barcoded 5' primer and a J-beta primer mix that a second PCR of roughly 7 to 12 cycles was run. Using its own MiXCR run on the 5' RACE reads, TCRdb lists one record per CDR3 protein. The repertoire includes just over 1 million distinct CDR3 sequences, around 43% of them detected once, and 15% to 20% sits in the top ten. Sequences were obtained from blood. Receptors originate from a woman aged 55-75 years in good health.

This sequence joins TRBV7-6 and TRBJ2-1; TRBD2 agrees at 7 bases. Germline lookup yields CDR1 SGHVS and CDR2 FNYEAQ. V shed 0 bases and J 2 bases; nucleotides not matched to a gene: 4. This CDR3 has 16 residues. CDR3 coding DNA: TGTGCCAGCAGCTTAGCGGGGAGGGGCACCTACAATGAGCAGTTCTTC. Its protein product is CASSLAGRGTYNEQFF.

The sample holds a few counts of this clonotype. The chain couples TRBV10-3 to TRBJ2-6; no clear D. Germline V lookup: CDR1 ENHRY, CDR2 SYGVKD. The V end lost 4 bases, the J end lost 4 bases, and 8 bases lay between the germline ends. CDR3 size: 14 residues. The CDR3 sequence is CAISAGSGANVLTF. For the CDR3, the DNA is TGTGCCATCAGTGCCGGGTCCGGGGCCAACGTCCTGACTTTC.

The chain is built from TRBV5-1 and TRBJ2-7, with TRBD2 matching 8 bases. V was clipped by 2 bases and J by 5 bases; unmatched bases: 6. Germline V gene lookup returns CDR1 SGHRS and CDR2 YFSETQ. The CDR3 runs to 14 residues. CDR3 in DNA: TGCGCCAGCAGCTTCACTAGCGGTCTACACGAGCAGTACTTC. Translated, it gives CASSFTSGLHEQYF.

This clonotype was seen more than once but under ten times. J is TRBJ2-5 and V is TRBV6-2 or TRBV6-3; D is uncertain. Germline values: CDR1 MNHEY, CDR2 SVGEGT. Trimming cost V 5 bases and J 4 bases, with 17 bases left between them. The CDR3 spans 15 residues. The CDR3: CASSGRVGVSETQYF. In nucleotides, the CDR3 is TGTGCCAGCAGTGGTAGGGTCGGTGTATCAGAGACCCAGTACTTC.

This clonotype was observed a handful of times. This CDR3 is CASSADRGSGYTF. The CDR3 DNA follows: TGTGCCAGCAGCGCCGACAGGGGTTCAGGCTACACCTTC. The genes are TRBV2 and TRBJ1-2; 8 bases are a match to TRBD1. J gave up 8 bases and V 6 bases, and 8 bases lay outside the gene matches. This CDR3 is built from 13 residues. Germline CDR1 reads SNHLY; CDR2 reads FYNNEI.

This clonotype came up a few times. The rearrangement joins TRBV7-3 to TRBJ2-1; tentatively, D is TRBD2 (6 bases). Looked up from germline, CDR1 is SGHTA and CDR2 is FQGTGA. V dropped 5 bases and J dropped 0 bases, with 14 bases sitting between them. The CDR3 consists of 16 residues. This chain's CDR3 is CASSNRLGFSYNEQFF. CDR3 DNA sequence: TGTGCCAGCAGCAACCGACTAGGCTTCTCCTACAATGAGCAGTTCTTC.

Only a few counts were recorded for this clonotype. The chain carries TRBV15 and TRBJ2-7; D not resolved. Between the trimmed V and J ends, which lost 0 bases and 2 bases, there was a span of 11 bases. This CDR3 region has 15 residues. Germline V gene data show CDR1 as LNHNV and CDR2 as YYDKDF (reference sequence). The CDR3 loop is CATSREEHGPYEQYF. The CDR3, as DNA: TGTGCCACCAGCAGAGAAGAGCACGGACCCTACGAGCAGTACTTC.

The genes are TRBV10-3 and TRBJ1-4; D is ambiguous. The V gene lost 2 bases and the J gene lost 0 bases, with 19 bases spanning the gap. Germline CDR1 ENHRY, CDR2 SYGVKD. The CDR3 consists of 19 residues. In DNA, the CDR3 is TGTGCCATCAGTGAGACGACGAGGCAGAAAAGAGCAACTAATGAAAAACTGTTTTTT. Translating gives CAISETTRQKRATNEKLFF.

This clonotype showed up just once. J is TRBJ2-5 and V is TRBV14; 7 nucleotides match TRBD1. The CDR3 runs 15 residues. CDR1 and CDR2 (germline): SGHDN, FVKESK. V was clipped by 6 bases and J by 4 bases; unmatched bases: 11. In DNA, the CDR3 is TGTGCCAGCAGTCAGACAGGGCAAGACGGAGAGACCCAGTACTTC. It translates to CASSQTGQDGETQYF. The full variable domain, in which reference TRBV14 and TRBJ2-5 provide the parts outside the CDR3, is EAGVTQFPSHSVIEKGQTVTLRCDPISGHDNLYWYRRVMGKEIKFLLHFVKESKQDESGMPNNRFLAERTGGTYSTLKVQPAELEDSGVYFCASSQTGQDGETQYFGPGTRLLVL.

CDR3 bases: TGTGCCAGCAGCTCAGCTAGGGTCTACGAGCAGTACTTC. Encoded protein: CASSSARVYEQYF. The chain recombines TRBV2 with TRBJ2-7; D gene ambiguous. V shed 6 bases and J shed 3 bases, with 12 bases lying between them. CDR3 length equals 13 residues. CDR1 and CDR2 (germline): SNHLY, FYNNEI.

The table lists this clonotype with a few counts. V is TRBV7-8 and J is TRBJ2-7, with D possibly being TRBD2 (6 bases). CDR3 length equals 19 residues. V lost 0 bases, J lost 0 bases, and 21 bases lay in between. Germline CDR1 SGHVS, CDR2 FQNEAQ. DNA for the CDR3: TGTGCCAGCAGCTTAGCCGCGTCAGGACTAACCTCCTACTCCTACGAGCAGTACTTC. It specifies CASSLAASGLTSYSYEQYF.

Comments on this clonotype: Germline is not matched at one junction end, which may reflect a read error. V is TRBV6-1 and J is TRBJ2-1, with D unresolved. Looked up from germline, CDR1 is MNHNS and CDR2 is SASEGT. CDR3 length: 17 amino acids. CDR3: CASSEAPTPISHNEQFF. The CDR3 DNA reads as TGTGCCAGCAGTGAGGCTCCTACTCCAATAAGCCACAATGAGCAGTTTTTC.

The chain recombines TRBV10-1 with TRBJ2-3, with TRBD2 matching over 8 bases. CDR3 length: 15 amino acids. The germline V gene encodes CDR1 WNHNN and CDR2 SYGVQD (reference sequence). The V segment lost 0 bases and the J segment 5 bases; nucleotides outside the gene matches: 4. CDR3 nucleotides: TGCGCCAGCAGTGAGTCTATTAGCGGGAAAGATACGCAGTATTTT. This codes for CASSESISGKDTQYF.

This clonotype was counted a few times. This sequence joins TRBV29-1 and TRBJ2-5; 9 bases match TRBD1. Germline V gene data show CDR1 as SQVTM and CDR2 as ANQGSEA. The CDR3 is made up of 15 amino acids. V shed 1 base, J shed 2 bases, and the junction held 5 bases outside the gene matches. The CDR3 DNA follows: TGCAGCGTTGAAGGCACGGACAGGGGACAAGAGACCCAGTACTTC. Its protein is CSVEGTDRGQETQYF.

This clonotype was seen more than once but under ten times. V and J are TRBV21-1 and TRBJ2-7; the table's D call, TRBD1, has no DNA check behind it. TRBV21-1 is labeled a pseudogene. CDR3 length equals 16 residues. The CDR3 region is CASNEMGQTRSYEQYF. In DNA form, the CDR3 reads TGTGCCAGCAACGAAATGGGACAGACCAGGTCCTACGAGCAGTACTTC.

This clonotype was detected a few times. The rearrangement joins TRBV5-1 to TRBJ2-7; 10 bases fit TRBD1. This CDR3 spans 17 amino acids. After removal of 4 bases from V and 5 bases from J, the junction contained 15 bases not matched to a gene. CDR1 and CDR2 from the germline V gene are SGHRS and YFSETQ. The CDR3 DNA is TGCGCCAGCAGCAGAAACCCGCCGGGACAGGGGATCCACGAGCAGTACTTC. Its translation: CASSRNPPGQGIHEQYF.

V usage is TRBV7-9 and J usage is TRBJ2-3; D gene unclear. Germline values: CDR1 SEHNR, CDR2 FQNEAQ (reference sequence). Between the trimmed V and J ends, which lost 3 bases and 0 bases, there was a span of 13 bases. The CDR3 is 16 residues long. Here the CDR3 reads CASSFELVGSTDTQYF. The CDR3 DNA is TGTGCCAGCAGCTTTGAGCTGGTGGGAAGCACAGATACGCAGTATTTT.

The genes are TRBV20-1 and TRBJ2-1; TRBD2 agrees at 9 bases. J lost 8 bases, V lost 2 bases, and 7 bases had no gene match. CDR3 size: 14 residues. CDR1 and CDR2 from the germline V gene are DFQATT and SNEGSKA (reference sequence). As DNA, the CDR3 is TGCAGTGCTAGATCTAGCGGGGCTTACGATGAGCAGTTCTTC. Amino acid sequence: CSARSSGAYDEQFF.

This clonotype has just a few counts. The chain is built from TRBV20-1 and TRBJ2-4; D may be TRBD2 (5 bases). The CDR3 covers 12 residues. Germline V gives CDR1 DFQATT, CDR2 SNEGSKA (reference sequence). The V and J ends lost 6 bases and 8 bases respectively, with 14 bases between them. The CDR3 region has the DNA TGCAGTGCGCCTGAGGGCCCGTACATTCAGTACTTC. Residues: CSAPEGPYIQYF.

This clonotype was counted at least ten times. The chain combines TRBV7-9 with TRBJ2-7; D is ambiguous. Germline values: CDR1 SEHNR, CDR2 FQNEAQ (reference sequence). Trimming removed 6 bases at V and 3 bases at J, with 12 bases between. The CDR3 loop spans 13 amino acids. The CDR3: CASSSRTGYEQYF. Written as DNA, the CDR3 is TGTGCCAGCAGTTCCCGGACGGGCTACGAGCAGTACTTC.

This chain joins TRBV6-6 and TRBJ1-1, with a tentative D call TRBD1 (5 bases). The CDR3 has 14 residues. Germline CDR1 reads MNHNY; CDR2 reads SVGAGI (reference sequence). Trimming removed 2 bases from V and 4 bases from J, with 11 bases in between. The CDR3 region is CASSYPQGVTEAFF. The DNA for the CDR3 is TGTGCCAGCAGTTACCCGCAGGGTGTCACTGAAGCTTTCTTT.

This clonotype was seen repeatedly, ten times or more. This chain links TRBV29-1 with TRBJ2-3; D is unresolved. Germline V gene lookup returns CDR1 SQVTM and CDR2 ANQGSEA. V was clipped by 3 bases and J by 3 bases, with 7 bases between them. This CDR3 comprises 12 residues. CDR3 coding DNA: TGCAGCGTTGAGTCGATGACAGATACGCAGTATTTT. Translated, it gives CSVESMTDTQYF.

CDR3 bases: TGTGCCAGCTCACCACCCTGGCAAAACACTGAAGCTTTCTTT. Encoded protein: CASSPPWQNTEAFF. The J gene is TRBJ1-1, the V gene TRBV18, with D uncertain. The V gene's germline CDR1 is KGHSH and CDR2 LQKENI. The CDR3 totals 14 residues. V lost 0 bases, J lost 2 bases, and 7 bases lay in between.

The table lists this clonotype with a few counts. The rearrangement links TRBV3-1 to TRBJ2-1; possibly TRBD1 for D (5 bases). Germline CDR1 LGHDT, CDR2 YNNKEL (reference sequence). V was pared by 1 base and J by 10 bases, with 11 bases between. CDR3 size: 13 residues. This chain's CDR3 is CASSQATRTEQFF. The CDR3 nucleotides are TGTGCCAGCAGCCAAGCCACCAGGACAGAGCAGTTCTTC.

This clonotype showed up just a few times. This CDR3 is CAISDPPGHEQYF. In DNA, the CDR3 is TGTGCCATCAGTGATCCCCCGGGCCACGAGCAGTACTTC. The J gene is TRBJ2-7, the V gene TRBV10-3; D call uncertain. Germline-derived CDR1 and CDR2 are ENHRY and SYGVKD. Trimming stripped 3 bases from V and 5 bases from J, with 11 bases between. This CDR3 has 13 residues.